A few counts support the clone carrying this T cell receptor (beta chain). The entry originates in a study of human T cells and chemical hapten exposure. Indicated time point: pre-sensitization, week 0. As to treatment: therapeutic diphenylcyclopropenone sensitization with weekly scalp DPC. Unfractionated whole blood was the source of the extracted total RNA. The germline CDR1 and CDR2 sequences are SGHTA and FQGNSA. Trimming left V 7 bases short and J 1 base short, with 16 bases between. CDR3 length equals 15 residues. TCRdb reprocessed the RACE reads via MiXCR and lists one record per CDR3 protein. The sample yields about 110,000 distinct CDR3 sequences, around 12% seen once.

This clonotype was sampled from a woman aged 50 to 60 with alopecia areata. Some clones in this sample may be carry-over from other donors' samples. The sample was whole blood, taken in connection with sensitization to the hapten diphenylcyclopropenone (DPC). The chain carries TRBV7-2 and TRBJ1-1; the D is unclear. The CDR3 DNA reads TGTGCCAGCACTACATTCGGACCGCCGAACACTGAAGCTTTCTTT. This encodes CASTTFGPPNTEAFF.